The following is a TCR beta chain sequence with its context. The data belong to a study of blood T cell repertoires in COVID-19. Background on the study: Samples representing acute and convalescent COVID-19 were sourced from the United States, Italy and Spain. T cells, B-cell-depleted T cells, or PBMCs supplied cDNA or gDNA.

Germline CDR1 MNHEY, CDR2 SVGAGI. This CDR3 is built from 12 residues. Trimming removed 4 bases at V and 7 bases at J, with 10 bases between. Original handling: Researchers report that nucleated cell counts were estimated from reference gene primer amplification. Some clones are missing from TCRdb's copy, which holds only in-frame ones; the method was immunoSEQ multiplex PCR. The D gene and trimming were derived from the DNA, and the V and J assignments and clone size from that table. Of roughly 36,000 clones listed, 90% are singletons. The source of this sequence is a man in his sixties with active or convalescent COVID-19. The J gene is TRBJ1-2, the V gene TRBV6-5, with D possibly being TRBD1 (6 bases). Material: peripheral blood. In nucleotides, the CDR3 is TGTGCCAGCAGTTCACAGGGTCTTGGCTACACCTTC. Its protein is CASSSQGLGYTF.